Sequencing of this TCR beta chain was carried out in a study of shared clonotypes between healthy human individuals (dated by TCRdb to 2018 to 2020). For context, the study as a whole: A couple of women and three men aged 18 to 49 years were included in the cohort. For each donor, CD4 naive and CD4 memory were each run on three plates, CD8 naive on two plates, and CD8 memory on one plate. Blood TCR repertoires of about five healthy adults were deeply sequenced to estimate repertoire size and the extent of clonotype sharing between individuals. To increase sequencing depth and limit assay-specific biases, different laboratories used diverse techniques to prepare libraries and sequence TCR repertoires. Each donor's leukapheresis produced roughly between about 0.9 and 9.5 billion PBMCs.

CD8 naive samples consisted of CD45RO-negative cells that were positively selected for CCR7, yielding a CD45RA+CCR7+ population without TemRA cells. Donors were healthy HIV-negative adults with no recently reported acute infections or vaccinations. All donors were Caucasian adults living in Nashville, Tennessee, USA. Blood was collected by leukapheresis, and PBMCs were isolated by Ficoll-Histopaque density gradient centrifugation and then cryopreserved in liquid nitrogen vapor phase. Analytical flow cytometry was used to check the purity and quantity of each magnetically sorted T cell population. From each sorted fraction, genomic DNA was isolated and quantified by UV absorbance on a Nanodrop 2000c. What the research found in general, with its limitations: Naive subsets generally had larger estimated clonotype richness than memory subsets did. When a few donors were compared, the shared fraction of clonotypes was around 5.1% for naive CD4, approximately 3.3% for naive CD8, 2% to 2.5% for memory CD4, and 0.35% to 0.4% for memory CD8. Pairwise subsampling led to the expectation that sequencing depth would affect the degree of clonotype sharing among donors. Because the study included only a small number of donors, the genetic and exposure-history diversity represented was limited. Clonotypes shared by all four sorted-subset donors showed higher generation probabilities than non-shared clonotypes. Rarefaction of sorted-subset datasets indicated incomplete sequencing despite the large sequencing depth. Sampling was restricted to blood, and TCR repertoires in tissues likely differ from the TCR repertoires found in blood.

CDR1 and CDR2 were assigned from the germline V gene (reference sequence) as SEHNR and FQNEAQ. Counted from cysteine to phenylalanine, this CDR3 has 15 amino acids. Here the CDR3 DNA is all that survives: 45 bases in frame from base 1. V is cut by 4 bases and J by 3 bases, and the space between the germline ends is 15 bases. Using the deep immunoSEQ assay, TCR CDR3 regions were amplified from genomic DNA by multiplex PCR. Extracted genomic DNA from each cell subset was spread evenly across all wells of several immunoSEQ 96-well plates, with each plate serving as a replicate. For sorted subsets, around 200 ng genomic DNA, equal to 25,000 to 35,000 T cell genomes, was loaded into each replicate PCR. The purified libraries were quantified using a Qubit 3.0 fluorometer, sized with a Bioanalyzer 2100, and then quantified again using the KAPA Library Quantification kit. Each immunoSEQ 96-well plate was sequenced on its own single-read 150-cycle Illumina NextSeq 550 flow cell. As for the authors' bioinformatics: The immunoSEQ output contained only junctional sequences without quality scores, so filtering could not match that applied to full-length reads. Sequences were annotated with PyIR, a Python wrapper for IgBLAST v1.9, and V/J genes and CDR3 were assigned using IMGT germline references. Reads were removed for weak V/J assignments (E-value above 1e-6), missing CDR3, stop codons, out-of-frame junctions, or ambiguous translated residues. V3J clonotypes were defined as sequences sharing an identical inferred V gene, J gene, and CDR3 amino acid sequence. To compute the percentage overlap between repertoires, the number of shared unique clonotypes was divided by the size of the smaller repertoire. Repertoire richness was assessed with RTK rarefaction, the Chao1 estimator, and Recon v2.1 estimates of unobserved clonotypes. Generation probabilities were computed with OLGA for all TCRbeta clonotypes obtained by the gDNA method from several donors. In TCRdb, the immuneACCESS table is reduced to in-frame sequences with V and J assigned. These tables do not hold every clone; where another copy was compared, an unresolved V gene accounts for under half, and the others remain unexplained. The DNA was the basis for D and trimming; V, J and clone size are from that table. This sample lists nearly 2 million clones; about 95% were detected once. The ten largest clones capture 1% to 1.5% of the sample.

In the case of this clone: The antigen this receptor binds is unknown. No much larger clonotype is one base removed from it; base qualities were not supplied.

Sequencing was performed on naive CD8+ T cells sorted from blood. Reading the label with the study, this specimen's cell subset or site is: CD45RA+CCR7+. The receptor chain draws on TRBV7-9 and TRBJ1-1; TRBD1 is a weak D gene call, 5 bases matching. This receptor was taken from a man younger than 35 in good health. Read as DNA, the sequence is TGTGCCAGCAGCTATAGACCCGCGGGGGACACTGAAGCTTTCTTT. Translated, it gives CASSYRPAGDTEAFF.